The clone carrying this T cell receptor (beta chain) has just one count. The antigen is undetermined. These data are taken from a study of T cell repertoires in cytomegalovirus infection. At the level of the study: Evidence of both CMV infection and a matching HLA type came from public TCR beta signatures. General study results and limits: HLA-C-restricted CMV-specific TCR beta clonotypes prevailed in the ex vivo response.

Using its own MiXCR run on the reads, TCRdb lists one record per CDR3 protein. Of approximately 550,000 distinct CDR3 sequences in the sample, 16% were seen once. This CDR3 region has 15 residues. From germline, CDR1 is SGHRS and CDR2 YFSETQ. V shed 4 bases and J 8 bases; nucleotides not matched to a gene: 9. The sample comprised CD8+ T cells from PBMCs. The chain employs TRBV5-1 and TRBJ2-4; TRBD1 aligns across 10 bases. The clonotype comes from a human donor in good health (CMV status not recorded). Some clones in this sample may be carry-over from other donors' samples. In DNA, the CDR3 is TGCGCCAGCAGCGTGACAGGGGGCAAAGGGGACATTCAGTACTTC. Translating gives CASSVTGGKGDIQYF.